A selection of T cell receptor beta chains follows, all from one sample in a study of blood T cell repertoires in COVID-19. Only in-frame clones appear in the TCRdb table, and some are missing; sequencing was by immunoSEQ multiplex PCR. Of approximately 210,000 clones listed, roughly 82% are singletons. Material for sequencing was PBMCs or T cells enriched from blood (not recorded which). Every receptor here comes from a man between 40 and 49 years old who had recovered from COVID-19. Each CDR3 is given with its conserved first and last residue. A D gene is named only where the DNA matches it firmly. Clone size is shown for a subset of rows, as once, few, many or a class of expanded clone.

TRBD1,NA,TRBV19,TRBJ1-4,TGTGCCAGTAGCGGGACAGCTGCAACTAATGAAAAACTGTTTTTT,CASSGTAATNEKLFF
NA,many,TRBV5-1,TRBJ2-1,TGCGCCAGCAGCTTGACAGGGACCGCTTCCTACAATGAGCAGTTCTTC,CASSLTGTASYNEQFF
NA,NA,TRBV19,TRBJ2-3,TGTGCCAGTAGTATTCAGGGCACAGATACGCAGTATTTT,CASSIQGTDTQYF
NA,NA,TRBV7-9,TRBJ1-2,TGTGCCAGCAGCCCGTCGACAGTTCTTGGTGGCTACACCTTC,CASSPSTVLGGYTF
TRBD1,NA,TRBV29-1,TRBJ1-2,TGCAGCGTTGCCAGACAGGGCGATGGCTACACCTTC,CSVARQGDGYTF
NA,NA,TRBV2,TRBJ1-4,TGTGCCAGCAGTGAAGGCAGGTTGCAGTCGAGTGAAAAACTGTTTTTT,CASSEGRLQSSEKLFF
NA,NA,TRBV7-2,TRBJ1-1,TGTGCCAGCAGCTTAGTCCCAGGGGCCGGAACTGAAGCTTTCTTT,CASSLVPGAGTEAFF
TRBD1,NA,TRBV4-3,TRBJ2-2,TGCGCCAGCAGCCCGGGACAGAGGGACGGGGAGCTGTTTTTT,CASSPGQRDGELFF
TRBD1,NA,TRBV7-9,TRBJ1-2,TGTGCCAGCAGCATGACAGGGGGGGAACGCACCTTC,CASSMTGGERTF
TRBD2,NA,TRBV11-2,TRBJ2-7,TGTGCCAGCAGCCCTACTAGCGGGTCCTACGAGCAGTACTTC,CASSPTSGSYEQYF
TRBD1,NA,TRBV2,TRBJ1-2,TGTGCCAGCAGTGACAGTTCCGGGACAGGGGGACCAGCTAACTATGGCTACACCTTC,CASSDSSGTGGPANYGYTF
NA,NA,TRBV7-8,TRBJ2-7,TGTGCCAGCAGCCGAGAGGGGACTGTCCCTCTGGAGCAGTACTTC,CASSREGTVPLEQYF
TRBD1,NA,TRBV19,TRBJ1-1,TGTGCCAGTAGTGGGATTGGACAGGGCAAGAACACTGAAGCTTTCTTT,CASSGIGQGKNTEAFF
NA,NA,TRBV19,TRBJ1-3,TGTGCCAGTAGGATAGATACCGGGACTGGAAACACCATATATTTT,CASRIDTGTGNTIYF
TRBD1,few,TRBV3-1/TRBV3-2,TRBJ1-2,TGTGCCAGCAGCCGCCGGGACAGAAACTATGGCTACACCTTC,CASSRRDRNYGYTF
NA,NA,TRBV29-1,TRBJ1-5,TGCAGCGTTGCGTCAGGGGATCAGCCCCAGCATTTT,CSVASGDQPQHF
NA,NA,TRBV28,TRBJ1-3,TGTGCCAGCAGTCTCCGACAGGTCGGGGACACCATATATTTT,CASSLRQVGDTIYF
TRBD1,many,TRBV6-6,TRBJ1-1,TGTGCCAGCAGTCAAACCCCGGGACAGGGTAGCGGGAACACTGAAGCTTTCTTT,CASSQTPGQGSGNTEAFF
NA,NA,TRBV27,TRBJ1-1,TGTGCCAGCAGTTTTCAGGGATTGAACACTGAAGCTTTCTTT,CASSFQGLNTEAFF
NA,NA,TRBV5-1,TRBJ1-2,TGCGCCAGCAGCTTGGGGACAACTAACTATGGCTACACCTTC,CASSLGTTNYGYTF